A selection of T cell receptor beta chains follows, all from one sample in a study of T-cell reconstitution after alpha-beta-depleted transplantation in children. In TCRdb, the PCR reads were re-called with MiXCR into one record per CDR3 protein. The sample has about 300,000 distinct CDR3 sequences; about 9.4% are singletons. The sample consisted of PBMCs, taken before TCRalphabeta/CD19-depleted stem cell transplant. These receptors all stem from a boy in the first two years of life with acute myeloid leukemia, due to receive a stem cell transplant. CDR3s include the opening cysteine and the closing phenylalanine or tryptophan. D genes are given only for firm matches. Part of the rows lack a size; the others show once, few, many or a class for expanded clones.

NA	TRBV28	many	TRBJ1-5	TGTGCCACAGAGGACCCAGGCGTCTACAATCAGCCCCAGCATTTT	CATEDPGVYNQPQHF
TRBD1	TRBV5-1	many	TRBJ1-1	TGCGCCAGCAGCTTGAGAGGGGACAGCTTAACTGAAGCTTTCTTT	CASSLRGDSLTEAFF
TRBD2	TRBV11-1	many	TRBJ2-1	TGTGCCAGCAGCTTAGTAGGACTAGCGGGAGTGGAGCAGTTCTTC	CASSLVGLAGVEQFF
NA	TRBV4-3	once	TRBJ2-3	TGCGCCAGCAGCCAAGGGGGAGAAGTCTTCACAGATACGCAGTATTTT	CASSQGGEVFTDTQYF
NA	TRBV12-3/TRBV12-4	many	TRBJ2-1	TGTGCCAGCAGTTTAGTGTGGCAGTGGGGCTACAATGAGCAGTTCTTC	CASSLVWQWGYNEQFF
TRBD1	TRBV12-3/TRBV12-4	few	TRBJ1-5	TGTGCCAGCAGCTTTACAGGGGGTTGGAATCAGCCCCAGCATTTT	CASSFTGGWNQPQHF
NA	TRBV12-3/TRBV12-4	many	TRBJ1-3	TGTGCCAGCCGAAAGGGGCCTGGAAACACCATATATTTT	CASRKGPGNTIYF
TRBD1	TRBV7-3	many	TRBJ2-1	TGTGCCAGCAGCTTACCCTCGAACCGACAGGGCATTAGCTCCTACAATGAGCAGTTCTTC	CASSLPSNRQGISSYNEQFF
TRBD1	TRBV9	many	TRBJ2-7	TGTGCCAGCAGCGCGGGACAGGGGACCTACGAGCAGTACTTC	CASSAGQGTYEQYF
TRBD1	TRBV7-3	many	TRBJ1-1	TGTGCCAGCAGCTCCCTGGGACAGAGGGACACTGAAGCTTTCTTT	CASSSLGQRDTEAFF
NA	TRBV10-3	many	TRBJ1-4	TGTGCCATCAGTGAGGGGCAGGATAATGAAAAACTGTTTTTT	CAISEGQDNEKLFF
TRBD2	TRBV5-5	few	TRBJ2-5	TGTGCCAGCAGCTTGGCCGGGAGGGGTTCCCACCAAGAGACCCAGTACTTC	CASSLAGRGSHQETQYF
TRBD2	TRBV20-1	many	TRBJ2-2	TGCAGTGCCATTAGCGGGGGCCAGAACACCGGGGAGCTGTTTTTT	CSAISGGQNTGELFF
TRBD1	TRBV7-2	few	TRBJ1-2	TGTGCCAGCGGGCAGGGGGCAGGTGGCTACACCTTC	CASGQGAGGYTF
NA	TRBV5-5	many	TRBJ2-3	TGTGCCAGCAGCTCACCCGACGGACCTAGCACAGATACGCAGTATTTT	CASSSPDGPSTDTQYF
TRBD2	TRBV7-6	many	TRBJ2-7	TGTGCCAGCAGCGCAGGGACTAGCGGGAGGATATACCAATACGAGCAGTACTTC	CASSAGTSGRIYQYEQYF
TRBD2	TRBV5-1	many	TRBJ2-3	TGCGCCAGCAGCGCCGGGACTAGCGGAGGCACAGATACGCAGTATTTT	CASSAGTSGGTDTQYF
NA	TRBV4-1	many	TRBJ2-7	TGCGCCAGCAGCCAAGAGCAGGGGGGCCTCTACGAGCAGTACTTC	CASSQEQGGLYEQYF
NA	TRBV5-6	many	TRBJ2-7	TGTGCCAGCATCACGCGAGGGGGGTCCTCCTACGAGCAGTACTTC	CASITRGGSSYEQYF
NA	TRBV5-6	many	TRBJ2-2	TGTGCCAGCAGCTTGGATGGCCCCTACACCGGGGAGCTGTTTTTT	CASSLDGPYTGELFF
NA	TRBV7-2	NA	TRBJ1-2	TGTGCCAGCAGCCGGGACGCAGCTAACTATGGCTACACCTTC	CASSRDAANYGYTF
NA	TRBV7-9	NA	TRBJ2-3	TGTGCCAGCAGCTCCGACGGATACACAGATACGCAGTATTTT	CASSSDGYTDTQYF
NA	TRBV7-9	many	TRBJ2-2	TGTGCCAGCAGCGTTAGCACGATGAACACCGGGGAGCTGTTTTTT	CASSVSTMNTGELFF
TRBD2	TRBV9	many	TRBJ2-3	TGTGCCAGCAGCGTAGGAGCGGGGAATGGAGATACGCAGTATTTT	CASSVGAGNGDTQYF
NA	TRBV24-1	few	TRBJ1-2	TGTGCCACCAGTGATTCTATGGGCTACACCTTC	CATSDSMGYTF
TRBD1	TRBV7-9	many	TRBJ2-2	TGTGCCAGCAGCCCCCTGGGACAGGGTTTCGGGGAGCTGTTTTTT	CASSPLGQGFGELFF
NA	TRBV6-2/TRBV6-3	many	TRBJ2-1	TGTGCCAGCAGTTACGGGGCAAGGAATGAGCAGTTCTTC	CASSYGARNEQFF
NA	TRBV19	few	TRBJ1-4	TGTGCCAGTAGAGCCTCAGGGGTCCTCTTTTTAAATGAAAAACTGTTTTTT	CASRASGVLFLNEKLFF
NA	TRBV9	NA	TRBJ2-7	TGTGCCAGCAGGGACCCAGTAAGGTACTGCTACGAGCAGTACTTC	CASRDPVRYCYEQYF
TRBD1	TRBV5-1	medium-sized	TRBJ1-5	TGCGCCAGCAGCTTGGGTGGGACAGCAAATCAGCCCCAGCATTTT	CASSLGGTANQPQHF
TRBD1	TRBV6-5	many	TRBJ2-7	TGTGCCAGCAGTTACTGGGACAGGGTATTCCCTCCCTACGAGCAGTACTTC	CASSYWDRVFPPYEQYF
NA	TRBV2	few	TRBJ2-5	TGTGCCAGCAGTCGCCTAGACGTCGAGTACTTC	CASSRLDVEYF
TRBD2	TRBV10-3	NA	TRBJ2-7	TGTGCCATCAGTGTAAGGATTCGGAGCGGGGGGGGAGGCTACGAGCAGTACTTC	CAISVRIRSGGGGYEQYF
NA	TRBV28	many	TRBJ2-7	TGTGCCAGCAGTTTGGTAGGAGGAGGGAAGAGCGAGCAGTACTTC	CASSLVGGGKSEQYF
NA	TRBV6-2/TRBV6-3	many	TRBJ2-7	TGTGCCAGCAGTTACCAACAGGGAGGCTACGAGCAGTACTTC	CASSYQQGGYEQYF
NA	TRBV10-3	NA	TRBJ2-7	TGTGCCATCAGTGGGGGGTTTCCCGAGCAGTACTTC	CAISGGFPEQYF
NA	TRBV3-1	NA	TRBJ2-7	TGTGCCAGCAGCCAGGCCCGGAGCTCCTACGAGCAGTACTTC	CASSQARSSYEQYF
NA	TRBV28	many	TRBJ1-3	TGTGCCAGCACCCCCCCCTATTCTGGAAACACCATATATTTT	CASTPPYSGNTIYF
NA	TRBV12-3/TRBV12-4	many	TRBJ1-1	TGTGCCAGCTCGAGTGGGCGAACTAAAGCTTTCTTT	CASSSGRTKAFF
TRBD2	TRBV7-3	many	TRBJ2-1	TGTGCCAGCAGCTCCAGACTAGCGGGTTTCAATGAGCAGTTCTTC	CASSSRLAGFNEQFF
NA	TRBV4-2	many	TRBJ2-7	TGTGCCAGCAGCCAAAGGTTCGGAATAAGCTACGAGCAGTACTTC	CASSQRFGISYEQYF
NA	TRBV7-8	NA	TRBJ1-5	TGTGCCAGCAGCTTAGGAGTCCATCAGCCCCAGCATTTT	CASSLGVHQPQHF
TRBD1	TRBV29-1	many	TRBJ2-7	TGCAGCGTTGGGTCCAGGGGGCCCTACGAGCAGTACTTC	CSVGSRGPYEQYF
NA	TRBV14	many	TRBJ2-2	TGTGCCAGCAGCCAAGACCTGGCCGCAGGCGCCGGGGAGCTGTTTTTT	CASSQDLAAGAGELFF
NA	TRBV28	many	TRBJ1-2	TGTGCCAGCAGTTTCCCCGCGGGGGGGCCTGGCTACACCTTC	CASSFPAGGPGYTF
TRBD1	TRBV7-8	many	TRBJ2-1	TGTGCCAGCAGCTTGAGTCAGGGGGCCGCGGGCAATGAGCAGTTCTTC	CASSLSQGAAGNEQFF
TRBD1	TRBV7-9	few	TRBJ2-7	TGTGCCAGCAGCTCCTCGACAGGGGGTTGGTACGAGCAGTACTTC	CASSSSTGGWYEQYF
TRBD1	TRBV20-1	many	TRBJ2-7	TGCAGTGCTAGCGGACAGGGCCCTCCCTACGAGCAGTACTTC	CSASGQGPPYEQYF
TRBD1	TRBV12-3/TRBV12-4	few	TRBJ1-3	TGTGCCAGCAGCTTACAGGGGGCGCGGGGAAACACCATATATTTT	CASSLQGARGNTIYF
NA	TRBV25-1	many	TRBJ2-1	TGTGCCAGCAGTGAATGGCGGGGACGGCCCTACAATGAGCAGTTCTTC	CASSEWRGRPYNEQFF
TRBD2	TRBV12-3/TRBV12-4	NA	TRBJ2-4	TGTGCCAGCAGTTTCCCGGGACTAGCGGGGACCTTAGCCAAAAACATTCAGTACTTC	CASSFPGLAGTLAKNIQYF
TRBD1	TRBV9	many	TRBJ1-2	TGTGCCAGCAGCGTTGGACAGGGGGGTCAGGGGAACTATGGCTACACCTTC	CASSVGQGGQGNYGYTF
TRBD1	TRBV14	many	TRBJ2-2	TGTGCCAGCAGCCAGGTGTACAGGGGGGCCGGGGAGCTGTTTTTT	CASSQVYRGAGELFF
TRBD2	TRBV20-1	once	TRBJ2-1	TGCTGCGCTAGAAACAGGGGGGCTAGCGGGAGCCCCAATGAGCAGTTCTTC	CCARNRGASGSPNEQFF
TRBD2	TRBV19	many	TRBJ2-2	TGTGCCAGTACCCTCCCTAGCGGGGGTATAGACACCGGGGAGCTGTTTTTT	CASTLPSGGIDTGELFF
TRBD1	TRBV28	few	TRBJ2-5	TGTGCCAGCAGCCCAGACAGGGTAGGCCAAGAGACCCAGTACTTC	CASSPDRVGQETQYF
NA	TRBV5-1	many	TRBJ1-1	TGCGCCAGCAGCTTGGAGGCAGGGCCCCCGATGAACACTGAAGCTTTCTTT	CASSLEAGPPMNTEAFF
TRBD2	TRBV20-1	many	TRBJ2-1	TGCAGTGCTAGAAGCGGGAGGGATTACAATGAGCAGTTCTTC	CSARSGRDYNEQFF
NA	TRBV28	many	TRBJ2-5	TGTGCCAGCAGTTCCGGAACTTGGAGGGAGACCCAGTACTTC	CASSSGTWRETQYF